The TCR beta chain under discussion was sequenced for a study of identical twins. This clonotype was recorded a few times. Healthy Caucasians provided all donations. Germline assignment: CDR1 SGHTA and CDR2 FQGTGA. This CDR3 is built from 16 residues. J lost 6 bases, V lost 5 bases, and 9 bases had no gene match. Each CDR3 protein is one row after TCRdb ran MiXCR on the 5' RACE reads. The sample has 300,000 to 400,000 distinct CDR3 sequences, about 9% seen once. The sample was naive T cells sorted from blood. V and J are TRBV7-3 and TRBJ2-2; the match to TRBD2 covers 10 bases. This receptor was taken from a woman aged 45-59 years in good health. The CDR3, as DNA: TGTGCCAGCAGCGTCACGGGACTAGCGAATGCCGGGGAGCTGTTTTTT. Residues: CASSVTGLANAGELFF.